The source of this TCR beta chain is a study of CD8+CD57+ T cells in acquired aplastic anemia. Genomic DNA provided the template from which TCR beta VDJ and CDR3 profiles were obtained. Via MiXCR, TCRdb re-called the reads, giving one row per CDR3 protein. The profile shows approximately 300,000 distinct CDR3 sequences, under 65% of them singletons. Patients chosen for sequencing had shown CD8+CD57+ cell expansion by flow cytometry. The CDR3 sequence is 18 residues long. V was shortened by 0 bases and J by 7 bases, with 21 bases between the two germline ends. The germline CDR1 and CDR2 sequences are ENHRY and SYGVKD.

The material sequenced was sorted CD4+, CD8+, or CD8+CD57+ T cells (not recorded which) from PBMCs. The sequence came from a human donor with aplastic anemia. This sequence joins TRBV10-3 and TRBJ2-2, with a weak D call TRBD2 (6 bases). The CDR3 here is CAISESLRSGLAGGELFF. For the CDR3, the DNA is TGTGCCATCAGTGAGTCGTTAAGATCGGGACTGGCGGGCGGGGAGCTGTTTTTT.